This TCR beta chain was captured in a study of CD8 T cells in Susac syndrome. Study findings and constraints: The relatively small number of individuals in the TCR sequencing and HLA analysis was acknowledged by the study.

A remark on this clonotype: Its antigen is unidentified.

With random hexamers, reverse transcription was performed on roughly 0.45 to 1 ug of RNA. With immunoSEQ multiplex PCR, TCR beta CDR3 was amplified across 54 Vbeta and 13 Jbeta. TCRdb recomputed calls from the immunoSEQ multiplex PCR reads with MiXCR, one row per CDR3 protein. The sample has about 150,000 distinct CDR3 sequences, just under 97% seen once. CD8+ and CD4+ T cells circulating in blood were sequenced for TCR beta. The multiple sclerosis controls consisted of treatment-naive patients with relapsing-remitting disease, either stable or active. The sample was CD8+ T cells from PBMCs. The sequence came from a human donor with multiple sclerosis.

The CDR3 DNA reads as TGCGCCAGCAGCCAAGATCCGGGCCCCCACTACGAGCAGTACTTC. Protein sequence: CASSQDPGPHYEQYF. The chain couples TRBV4-1 to TRBJ2-7; no firm D call. The CDR3 loop spans 15 amino acids. The germline gives CDR1 MGHRA, CDR2 YSYEKL. Trimming stripped 0 bases from V and 3 bases from J, with 12 bases between.